The 8 T cell receptor beta chains below come from one sample, sequenced in a study of a mutant IDH1 vaccine in newly diagnosed glioma. Assay: immunoSEQ multiplex PCR; the TCRdb copy retains only in-frame clones and omits some. The sample has about 32,000 clones, roughly 90% seen once. Stated time point: week 47, end of study. Mutant IDH1 20-mer peptide, at 300 ug, made up each vaccine dose, with topical imiquimod. The antigens of these receptors remain unknown. The sample here was PBMCs, taken from a glioma patient whose treatment included an IDH1 peptide vaccine. The receptors were sampled from a man aged 40-49 years with glioma.

A single count supports this clone. V is TRBV7-9 and J is TRBJ2-4, with a possible D match to TRBD1 (6 bases). The CDR3 runs 14 residues. The germline V gene encodes CDR1 SEHNR and CDR2 FQNEAQ (reference sequence). V was pared by 5 bases and J by 2 bases, with 10 bases between. The CDR3 DNA is TGTGCCAGCAGCCCCAGGGGTACCAAAAACATTCAGTACTTC. It translates to CASSPRGTKNIQYF. Full variable domain (remainder filled in from reference TRBV7-9 and TRBJ2-4): DTGVSQNPRHKITKRGQNVTFRCDPISEHNRLYWYRQTLGQGPEFLTYFQNEAQLEKSRLLSDRFSAERPKGSFSTLEIQRTEQGDSAMYLCASSPRGTKNIQYFGAGTRLSVL.

The chain joins TRBV5-5 to TRBJ2-7; tentative D call: TRBD1 (6 bases). CDR3 length equals 16 residues. The germline V and J ends were trimmed by 3 bases and 0 bases, with 16 bases remaining between them. Germline-derived CDR1 and CDR2 are SGHKS and YYEKEE (reference sequence). The CDR3 DNA follows: TGTGCCAGCAGCTCGCCCCAGGGGCGGGCCTCCTACGAGCAGTACTTC. Protein product: CASSSPQGRASYEQYF.

This chain links TRBV9 with TRBJ1-3; no clear D gene. This CDR3 has 13 residues. Germline loops: CDR1 SGDLS, CDR2 YYNGEE. V was cut by 0 bases and J by 3 bases, with 4 bases left in between. This CDR3 is CASSVDIGNTIYF. CDR3 bases: TGTGCCAGCAGCGTAGATATTGGAAACACCATATATTTT.

Worth noting for this clone: At one of its ends the junction is not consistent with the germline gene, which may arise from a read error. J is TRBJ2-5 and V is TRBV9, with D possibly TRBD1 on 6 matching bases. The CDR3 has 17 residues. The germline V gene has CDR1 SGDLS and CDR2 YYNGEE. The CDR3 loop reads CANSVAGGADPQETQYF. The CDR3 region has the DNA TGTGCCAACAGCGTAGCTGGGGGCGCGGACCCCCAAGAGACCCAGTACTTC. Full variable domain (rest looked up from reference TRBV9 and TRBJ2-5): DSGVTQTPKHLITATGQRVTLRCSPRSGDLSVYWYQQSLDQGLQFLIQYYNGEERAKGNILERFSAQQFPDLHSELNLSSLELGDSALYFCANSVAGGADPQETQYFGPGTRLLVL.

V usage is TRBV28 and J usage is TRBJ1-1, with D unclear. Germline V gives CDR1 MDHEN, CDR2 SYDVKM. V was clipped by 5 bases and J by 2 bases, with 9 bases between them. This CDR3 contains 13 residues. CDR3 coding DNA: TGTGCCAGCAGTCGACGGAGAAACACTGAAGCTTTCTTT. This sequence encodes CASSRRRNTEAFF.

The V gene is TRBV4-3, the J gene TRBJ2-1, with TRBD2 identical over 9 bases. The V and J ends lost 1 base and 4 bases, in that order; junction bases with no gene match: 2. In germline, CDR1 is LGHNA, CDR2 YSLEER. The CDR3 has 15 residues. This chain's CDR3 is CASSQGLAGYNEQFF. The CDR3 DNA reads TGCGCCAGCAGCCAAGGCCTAGCGGGATACAATGAGCAGTTCTTC.

This clone appeared once. The rearrangement links TRBV11-2 to TRBJ2-7; perhaps D is TRBD1 or TRBD2 (5 bases each). With 2 bases removed from V and 2 bases from J, the gap between germline ends came to 7 bases. This CDR3 has 13 residues. CDR1 and CDR2 from the germline V gene are SGHAT and FQNNGV. CDR3 protein: CASSLKGPYEQYV. In nucleotides, the CDR3 is TGTGCCAGCAGCTTAAAGGGACCCTACGAGCAGTACGTC.

The chain employs TRBV11-2 and TRBJ2-1, with a weak D call TRBD1 (8 bases). CDR1 SGHAT and CDR2 FQNNGV come from the germline V gene. The CDR3 has 16 residues. V lost 6 bases to trimming and J lost 0 bases, with 15 bases between them. The CDR3 loop is CASSRGGTGSYNEQFF. The CDR3 DNA reads TGTGCCAGCAGTAGGGGGGGGACAGGCTCCTACAATGAGCAGTTCTTC. Filled out from reference TRBV11-2 and TRBJ2-1, the complete variable domain reads EAGVAQSPRYKIIEKRQSVAFWCNPISGHATLYWYQQILGQGPKLLIQFQNNGVVDDSQLPKDRFSAERLKGVDSTLKIQPAKLEDSAVYLCASSRGGTGSYNEQFFGPGTRLTVL.